This passage covers 30 T cell receptor beta chains from one sample sequenced in a study of neurological immune-mediated disorders. TCRdb reprocessed the 5' RACE reads via MiXCR and lists one record per CDR3 protein. Of approximately 60,000 distinct CDR3 sequences in the sample, about 4.2% were seen once. Material: PBMCs. These receptors all come from a man in his fifties or sixties with multiple sclerosis.

This clonotype came up many times. This sequence joins TRBV5-1 and TRBJ2-2; D remains ambiguous. Germline CDR1 SGHRS, CDR2 YFSETQ. The CDR3 totals 15 residues. V was trimmed by 0 bases and J by 2 bases, leaving 8 bases between them. The CDR3 sequence is CASSLASFNTGELFF. CDR3 nucleotides: TGCGCCAGCAGCTTGGCCAGTTTCAACACCGGGGAGCTGTTTTTT.

This clonotype was seen at least ten times. The germline gene is not matched at one end of the junction; a read error may be the cause. CDR3 nucleotides: TGCGCCAGCAGCCAAGTGGGGACCTCCAATTCACCCCTCAACTTT. It encodes CASSQVGTSNSPLNF. The chain carries TRBV4-1 and TRBJ1-6; D possibly corresponds to TRBD1 (5 bases). The CDR3 spans 15 residues. Germline V lookup: CDR1 MGHRA, CDR2 YSYEKL.

This clonotype has just a few counts. The V call is TRBV11-2, the J call TRBJ2-1; tentative D call: TRBD1 (6 bases). V lost 4 bases and J lost 0, with 25 bases in between. This CDR3 is built from 20 residues. Looked up from germline, CDR1 is SGHAT and CDR2 is FQNNGV. This CDR3 reads CASSSSVGSNREGSYNEQFF. Written as DNA, the CDR3 is TGTGCCAGCAGCTCATCAGTTGGATCCAACAGGGAAGGCTCCTACAATGAGCAGTTCTTC.

This clonotype was seen repeatedly, ten times or more. This rearrangement joins TRBV14 to TRBJ2-7; perhaps TRBD2 as D (6 bases). V was trimmed by 4 bases and J by 2 bases, leaving 18 bases between them. The CDR3 is 16 residues long. The germline CDR1 and CDR2 sequences are SGHDN and FVKESK. Written as DNA, the CDR3 is TGTGCCAGCAGCCTAAAGACGGGGGTCTGGGCCTACGAGCAGTACTTC. Translated, it gives CASSLKTGVWAYEQYF.

This clonotype was recorded many times. The rearrangement joins TRBV11-3 to TRBJ2-1; no definite D call. Looked up from germline, CDR1 is SGHNT and CDR2 is YENEEA. Trimming took 5 bases from V and 4 from J, leaving 18 bases between them. The length of the CDR3 is 16 residues. The CDR3 coding sequence is TGTGCCAGCAGCCCTAGGTCTTCTGGGCTATACAATGAGCAGTTCTTC. Amino acids: CASSPRSSGLYNEQFF. The full variable domain, in which reference TRBV11-3 and TRBJ2-1 provide the parts outside the CDR3, is EAGVVQSPRYKIIEKKQPVAFWCNPISGHNTLYWYLQNLGQGPELLIRYENEEAVDDSQLPKDRFSAERLKGVDSTLKIQPAELGDSAVYLCASSPRSSGLYNEQFFGPGTRLTVL.

In its sample, this clonotype was seen many times. The V call is TRBV7-6, the J call TRBJ2-3; D is unclear. Trimming shortened V by 1 base and J by 5 bases, and 13 bases separated the two germline ends. The CDR3 consists of 15 residues. Germline V gene data show CDR1 as SGHVS and CDR2 as FNYEAQ. CDR3 sequence (DNA): TGTGCCAGCAGCTTAGTCGAGTCCTCATTAGATACGCAGTATTTT. Its protein is CASSLVESSLDTQYF.

CDR3: CASRDRQASADTQYF. For the CDR3, the DNA is TGTGCCAGCAGGGACAGACAGGCTAGCGCAGATACGCAGTATTTT. The chain joins TRBV12-3 or TRBV12-4 to TRBJ2-3, with D perhaps being TRBD1 or TRBD2 (6 bases each). The CDR3 contains 15 residues. Trimming removed 6 bases from V and 4 bases from J, with 17 bases in between.

A few counts support this clonotype. V gene TRBV4-2 combines with J gene TRBJ1-2, with a weak D call TRBD1 (6 bases). The germline gives CDR1 LGHNA, CDR2 YNFKEQ. This CDR3 contains 19 residues. The germline V and J ends were trimmed by 2 bases and 0 bases, with 22 bases remaining between them. CDR3 nucleotide sequence: TGTGCCAGCAGCCAATGGGGACCCCTCGGGGGGCCTGCTAACTATGGCTACACCTTC. It specifies CASSQWGPLGGPANYGYTF.

Remarks on this clonotype: Just one base apart from a much larger clone, this may be a read error. The chain couples TRBV12-3 or TRBV12-4 to TRBJ2-3; D is possibly TRBD2 (5 bases). The CDR3 is 13 amino acids. Trimming removed 6 bases from V and 0 bases from J, with 7 bases in between. CDR3 DNA: TGTGCCAGCAGCCGACTAAGCACAGATACGCAGTATTTT. Protein product: CASSRLSTDTQYF.

In this sample, this clonotype turned up many times. Sequence at one end of the junction differs from germline and may be a read error. The chain is built from TRBV7-7 and TRBJ2-1, with a possible D match to TRBD2 (5 bases). The CDR3 totals 13 residues. CDR1 SSHAT and CDR2 FNYEAQ come from the germline V gene (reference sequence). The CDR3 reads CASSLEGDDEQFF. The DNA of the CDR3 is TGTGCTAGCAGCTTAGAGGGAGACGATGAGCAGTTCTTC.

The V and J genes are TRBV10-3 and TRBJ1-5; possibly TRBD1 for D (5 bases). Trimming took 0 bases from V and 8 from J, leaving 11 bases between them. CDR3 size: 14 residues. Looked up from germline, CDR1 is ENHRY and CDR2 is SYGVKD. As DNA, the CDR3 is TGTGCCATCAGTGAGTCCAGCGGGGGAGAGCCCCAGCATTTT. Encoded protein: CAISESSGGEPQHF.

In its sample, this clonotype was seen many times. The V call is TRBV20-1, the J call TRBJ1-1, with D possibly TRBD1 on 5 matching bases. Germline CDR1 and CDR2: DFQATT and SNEGSKA (reference sequence). The CDR3 extends over 13 amino acids. Deletions cut 2 bases from V and 4 bases from J, with 11 bases between. The chain's CDR3 is CSARSLRGTEAFF. Written as DNA, the CDR3 is TGCAGTGCTAGATCTCTTAGGGGCACTGAAGCTTTCTTT.

This clonotype was counted many times. The V and J genes are TRBV12-3 or TRBV12-4 and TRBJ1-1; D gene ambiguous. CDR3 length equals 11 residues. Trimming took 8 bases from V and 4 from J, leaving 8 bases between them. CDR3 sequence reads: CASSWGTEAFF. For the CDR3, the DNA is TGTGCCAGCTCCTGGGGCACTGAAGCTTTCTTT.

Many counts were recorded for this clonotype. The junction shows a germline mismatch at one end, possibly a read error. V gene TRBV29-1 combines with J gene TRBJ1-6; the D is unclear. Germline V gene sequence: CDR1 SQVTM, CDR2 ANQGSEA. The CDR3 totals 13 residues. CDR3 sequence (DNA): TGCAGCGTCCGTGCGGACGTTAATTCACCCCTCAACTTT. Protein product: CSVRADVNSPLNF.

Many counts were recorded for this clonotype. DNA for the CDR3: TGCAGTGCGCGGGGACAGGGTTTCAATTCACCCCTCCACTTT. Translation gives CSARGQGFNSPLHF. The genes are TRBV20-1 and TRBJ1-6; 9 positions match TRBD1. The CDR3 is 14 amino acids. With 6 bases clipped from V and 7 bases from J, the junction kept 7 bases outside the gene matches. In germline, CDR1 is DFQATT, CDR2 SNEGSKA (reference sequence).

This clonotype was detected many times. This chain connects TRBV5-5 to TRBJ2-5; D might be TRBD1 or TRBD2, each matching 5 bases. V shed 0 bases and J shed 5 bases, with 8 bases lying between them. The V gene's germline CDR1 is SGHKS and CDR2 YYEKEE (reference sequence). This CDR3 spans 13 amino acids. CDR3 coding DNA: TGTGCCAGCAGCTTGGCCTGGGGGGAGACCCAGTACTTC. Translated, it gives CASSLAWGETQYF.

This clonotype came up a few times. The chain has TRBV2 and TRBJ2-3, with D uncertain. The CDR3 loop spans 13 amino acids. V dropped 6 bases and J dropped 0 bases, with 7 bases sitting between them. Germline V gene data show CDR1 as SNHLY and CDR2 as FYNNEI. The CDR3: CASSRESTDTQYF. The CDR3 coding sequence is TGTGCCAGCAGCAGAGAGAGCACAGATACGCAGTATTTT.

In this sample, this clonotype turned up many times. This chain links TRBV5-1 with TRBJ2-2; 9 bases are a match to TRBD1. The CDR3 has 16 residues. V dropped 4 bases and J dropped 6; count of bases not matched to a gene: 10. The germline gives CDR1 SGHRS, CDR2 YFSETQ. CDR3: CASSPNGQGSAGELFF. CDR3 bases: TGCGCCAGCAGCCCGAACGGACAGGGGAGCGCCGGGGAGCTGTTTTTT.

The genes are TRBV20-1 and TRBJ2-3, with D perhaps TRBD1 or TRBD2 (5 bases each). Trimming shortened V by 3 bases and J by 2 bases, and 18 bases separated the two germline ends. The CDR3 loop spans 16 amino acids. In germline, CDR1 is DFQATT, CDR2 SNEGSKA (reference sequence). The CDR3 sequence is CSASFAGDRNTDTQYF. CDR3 DNA: TGCAGTGCTAGCTTTGCCGGGGACCGAAACACAGATACGCAGTATTTT.

This clonotype appeared many times. This CDR3 is CSARETTGRANSPLHF. In nucleotides, the CDR3 is TGCAGTGCTAGAGAAACGACCGGAAGGGCTAATTCACCCCTCCACTTT. The chain carries TRBV20-1 and TRBJ1-6; D not resolved. Germline V CDR1 and CDR2: DFQATT, SNEGSKA (reference sequence). The V end was cut by 0 bases, the J end by 6 bases, with 15 bases between. The CDR3 is made up of 16 amino acids.

Worth noting for this clonotype: Being one base from a much bigger clone, this may be a read error. V and J are TRBV29-1 and TRBJ1-4, with TRBD1 matching over 10 bases. The CDR3 consists of 15 residues. CDR1 and CDR2 from the germline V gene are SQVTM and ANQGSEA. The CDR3 region is CSVRTGGSPNDKLFF. CDR3 DNA sequence: TGCAGCGTCCGGACAGGGGGTTCACCTAATGACAAACTGTTTTTT.

This clonotype has ten or more counts. J is TRBJ2-7 and V is TRBV27; perhaps TRBD1 as D (5 bases). Germline-derived CDR1 and CDR2 are MNHEY and SMNVEV (reference sequence). CDR3 size: 14 residues. V lost 8 bases, J lost 5 bases, and 19 bases lay in between. This chain's CDR3 is CASGPLGHPDEQYF. The CDR3 DNA sequence: TGTGCCAGCGGGCCCCTTGGACATCCTGACGAGCAGTACTTC.

This clonotype was detected many times. The chain employs TRBV5-1 and TRBJ2-7, with D possibly being TRBD1 or TRBD2 (6 bases each). V was cut by 7 bases and J by 6 bases, with 14 bases left in between. Germline-derived CDR1 and CDR2 are SGHRS and YFSETQ. The CDR3 contains 12 residues. The CDR3 sequence is CASRSGGLEQYF. In DNA, the CDR3 is TGCGCCAGCCGGTCCGGGGGCCTCGAGCAGTACTTC.

This clonotype occurred many times. The chain links TRBV20-1 to TRBJ2-7; 9 bases fit TRBD2. The germline gives CDR1 DFQATT, CDR2 SNEGSKA (reference sequence). Unmatched junction bases numbered 15, after V lost 0 bases and J lost 0 bases. This CDR3 spans 19 amino acids. The CDR3, as DNA: TGCAGTGCTAGAGATCTGCCTAGCGGGGTCTTAGGTCGCTCCTACGAGCAGTACTTC. Translating gives CSARDLPSGVLGRSYEQYF.

This clonotype showed up just a few times. The chain uses TRBV11-2 and TRBJ2-1; 12 nucleotides line up with TRBD1. This CDR3 is 18 amino acids long. The germline V gene has CDR1 SGHAT and CDR2 FQNNGV. The V and J ends lost 5 bases and 8 bases, in that order; junction bases with no gene match: 16. In nucleotides, the CDR3 is TGTGCCAGCAGCCCGGGGGGACAGGGGGCAGAGGTCCGGTATGAGCAGTTCTTC. Protein sequence: CASSPGGQGAEVRYEQFF.

This clonotype was seen repeatedly, ten times or more. This sequence joins TRBV2 and TRBJ1-5; 8 nucleotides agree with TRBD1. In germline, CDR1 is SNHLY, CDR2 FYNNEI. The junction had 5 bases not matched to a gene; V was cut back by 6 bases and J by 4 bases. CDR3 size: 14 residues. The DNA of the CDR3 is TGTGCCAGCAGACAGGACAGGGTAAATCAGCCCCAGCATTTT. Protein sequence: CASRQDRVNQPQHF. Full variable domain (remainder filled in from reference TRBV2 and TRBJ1-5): EPEVTQTPSHQVTQMGQEVILRCVPISNHLYFYWYRQILGQKVEFLVSFYNNEISEKSEIFDDQFSVERPDGSNFTLKIRSTKLEDSAMYFCASRQDRVNQPQHFGDGTRLSIL.

This clonotype was recorded many times. The rearrangement links TRBV28 to TRBJ2-3, with D possibly being TRBD1 (5 bases). The V end was cut by 7 bases, the J end by 2 bases, with 13 bases between. This CDR3 is 14 amino acids long. Germline lookup yields CDR1 MDHEN and CDR2 SYDVKM. CDR3 amino acids: CASIRQRSTDTQYF. The CDR3, as DNA: TGTGCCAGCATCCGACAGAGGTCCACAGATACGCAGTATTTT.

This clonotype came up a few times. The V gene is TRBV3-1, the J gene TRBJ2-1, with TRBD2 as a possible D gene (6 bases). Trimming removed 3 bases at V and 2 bases at J, with 14 bases between. The germline CDR1 and CDR2 sequences are LGHDT and YNNKEL (reference sequence). The CDR3 has 16 amino acids. The CDR3: CASSQASRRAYNEQFF. CDR3 nucleotides: TGTGCCAGCAGCCAGGCCTCTAGGAGGGCCTACAATGAGCAGTTCTTC.

This clonotype is categorized as medium-sized. V is TRBV12-3 or TRBV12-4 and J is TRBJ1-1; a weak D match, TRBD1 (6 bases). The V gene lost 2 bases and the J gene lost 4 bases, with 17 bases spanning the gap. The length of the CDR3 is 16 residues. The CDR3 reads CASSLMDWGASTEAFF. The DNA of the CDR3 is TGTGCCAGCAGTTTAATGGATTGGGGGGCCAGCACTGAAGCTTTCTTT.

The table lists this clonotype with many counts. The chain joins TRBV20-1 to TRBJ2-5, with 13 bases that match TRBD2. V lost 6 bases and J lost 3; bases outside the gene matches: 4. The germline V gene has CDR1 DFQATT and CDR2 SNEGSKA (reference sequence). This CDR3 spans 14 amino acids. CDR3 sequence (DNA): TGCAGTGCAAAAACTAGCGGGAGGGAAGAGACCCAGTACTTC. The encoded protein is CSAKTSGREETQYF.